The text below deals with one T cell receptor (beta chain). Its antigen is not known. For every donor, a draw yielded around 10 milliliters of peripheral blood. These data are taken from a study of blood T cells in healthy people across ages. At the level of the study: About one barcoded beta molecule per two T cells was the capture yield of template switching. Study-wide points: Without sorted subsets, naive and antigen-experienced compartments could not be conclusively compared.

The CDR3 spans 14 residues. Trimming stripped 3 bases from V and 3 bases from J, with 12 bases between. Germline CDR1 reads MNHEY; CDR2 reads SMNVEV (reference sequence). Next came a second PCR, run for roughly 7 to 12 cycles, which used a sample-barcoded 5' primer along with a J-beta primer mix. TCRdb used MiXCR to reprocess the 5' RACE reads, holding one entry per CDR3 protein. The sample gives about 630,000 distinct CDR3 sequences, approximately 21% of which show up once; 3.5% to 4% is in the top ten. Sequenced input: blood. J is TRBJ2-7 and V is TRBV27; D gene unclear. The TCR originated in a man aged 70 or older in good health. The CDR3 is CASSFGQALYEQYF. CDR3 nucleotide sequence: TGTGCCAGCAGTTTCGGGCAGGCTCTCTACGAGCAGTACTTC.